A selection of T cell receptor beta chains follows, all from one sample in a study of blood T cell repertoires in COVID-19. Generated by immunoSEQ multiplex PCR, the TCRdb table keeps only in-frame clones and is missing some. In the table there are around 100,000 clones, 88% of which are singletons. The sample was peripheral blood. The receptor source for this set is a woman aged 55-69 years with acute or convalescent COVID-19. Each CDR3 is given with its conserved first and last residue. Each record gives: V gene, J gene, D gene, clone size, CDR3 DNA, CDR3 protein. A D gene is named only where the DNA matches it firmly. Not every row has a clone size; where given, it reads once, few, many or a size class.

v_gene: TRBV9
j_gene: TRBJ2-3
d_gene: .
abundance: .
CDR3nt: TGTGCCAGCAGCCCCCGGGGTTTGGTAGATACGCAGTATTTT
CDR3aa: CASSPRGLVDTQYF

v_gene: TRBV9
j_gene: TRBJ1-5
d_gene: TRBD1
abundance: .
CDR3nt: TGTGCCAGCAGCGTAGGGGACAGGGATCGGCCCCAGCATTTT
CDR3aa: CASSVGDRDRPQHF

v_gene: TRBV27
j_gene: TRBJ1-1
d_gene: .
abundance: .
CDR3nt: TGTGCCAGCAGTTTATCGTCTGCGGTGAACACTGAAGCTTTCTTT
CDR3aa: CASSLSSAVNTEAFF

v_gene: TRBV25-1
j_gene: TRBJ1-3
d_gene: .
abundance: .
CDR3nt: TGTGCCAGCAAACCGGACAAGTTGGGAAACACCATATATTTT
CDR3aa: CASKPDKLGNTIYF

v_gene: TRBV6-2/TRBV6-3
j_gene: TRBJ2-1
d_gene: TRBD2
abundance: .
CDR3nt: TGTGCCAGCAGTTACTCGAAGGTAGCGGGGTACAATGAGCAGTTCTTC
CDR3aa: CASSYSKVAGYNEQFF

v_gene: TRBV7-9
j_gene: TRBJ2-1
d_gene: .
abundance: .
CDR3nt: TGTGCCAGTCCGACTAGCTACAATGAGCAGTTCTTC
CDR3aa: CASPTSYNEQFF

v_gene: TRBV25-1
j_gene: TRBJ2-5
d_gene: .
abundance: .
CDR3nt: TGTGCCAGCAGTGAGGGGCGGGGCTACCAAGAGACCCAGTACTTC
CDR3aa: CASSEGRGYQETQYF

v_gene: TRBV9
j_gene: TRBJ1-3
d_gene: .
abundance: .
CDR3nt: TGTGCCAGCAGCGTAGGAGTGAGCTCTGGAAACACCATATATTTT
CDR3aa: CASSVGVSSGNTIYF

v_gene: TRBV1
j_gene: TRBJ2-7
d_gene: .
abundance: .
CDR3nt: TGCACCAGCAGCCACCGCCGGGGTCTATCACAGTTCGAGCAGTACTTC
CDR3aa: CTSSHRRGLSQFEQYF

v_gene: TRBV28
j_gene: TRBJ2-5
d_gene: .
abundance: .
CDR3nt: TGTGCCAGCAGTTCCCTACTAGGGGAGACCCAGTACTTC
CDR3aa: CASSSLLGETQYF

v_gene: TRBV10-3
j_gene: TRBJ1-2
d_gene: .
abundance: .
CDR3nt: TGTGCCATCATGGGACTAGGCAACTATGGCTACACCTTC
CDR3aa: CAIMGLGNYGYTF

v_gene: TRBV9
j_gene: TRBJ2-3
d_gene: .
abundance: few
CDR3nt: TGTGCCAGCAGCGTAGACTGGCGGGATACGCAGTATTTT
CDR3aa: CASSVDWRDTQYF

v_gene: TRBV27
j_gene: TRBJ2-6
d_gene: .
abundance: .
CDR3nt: TGTGCCAGCTGGGCTGCAGGGGCCAATCCCTCTCGCGCCAACGTCCTGACTTTC
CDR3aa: CASWAAGANPSRANVLTF

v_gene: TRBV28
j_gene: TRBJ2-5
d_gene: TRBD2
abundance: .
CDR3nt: TGTGCCAGCAGTCTGCAAGCGGGAGAATGGGAGACCCAGTACTTC
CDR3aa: CASSLQAGEWETQYF

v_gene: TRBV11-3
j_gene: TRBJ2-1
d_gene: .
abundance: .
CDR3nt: TGTGCCAGCACTTCCAGAGGGGGCAATGAGCAGTTCTTC
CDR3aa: CASTSRGGNEQFF

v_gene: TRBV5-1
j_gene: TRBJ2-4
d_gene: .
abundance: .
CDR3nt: TGCGCCAGCAGCTTGCCTAGGATGTCAAACATTCAGTACTTC
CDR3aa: CASSLPRMSNIQYF

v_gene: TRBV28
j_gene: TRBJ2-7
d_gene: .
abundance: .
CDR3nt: TGTGCCAGCAGTTCCCCCCGGGAGCAGTACTTC
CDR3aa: CASSSPREQYF

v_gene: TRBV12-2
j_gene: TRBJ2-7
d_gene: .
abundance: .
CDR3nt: TGTGCAAGTCGCTTCCCCCGCGGGGGGGCAAGCTCCTACGAGCAGTACTTC
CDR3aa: CASRFPRGGASSYEQYF

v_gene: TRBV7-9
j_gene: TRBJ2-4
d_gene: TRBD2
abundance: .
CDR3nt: TGTGCCAGCAGCTTAGGCACTAGCGGGAGTTACATTCAGTACTTC
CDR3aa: CASSLGTSGSYIQYF

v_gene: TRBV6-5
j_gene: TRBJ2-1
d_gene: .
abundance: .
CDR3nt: TGTGCCAGCAGTTTTGCCAGGGAGCAGTTCTTC
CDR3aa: CASSFAREQFF

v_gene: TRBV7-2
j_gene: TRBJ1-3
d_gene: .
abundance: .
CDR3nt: TGTGCCAGCAGCTTAAGGACAAGTGCGAGCTCTGGAAACACCATATATTTT
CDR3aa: CASSLRTSASSGNTIYF

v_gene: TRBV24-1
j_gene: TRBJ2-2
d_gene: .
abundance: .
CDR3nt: TGTGCCACCAGTGAGAAACAGAACACCGGGGAGCTGTTTTTT
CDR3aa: CATSEKQNTGELFF

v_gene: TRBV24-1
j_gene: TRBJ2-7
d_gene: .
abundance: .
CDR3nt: TGTGCCGTGTCCCCGGGACACTCATCTCTACAGGAGCAGTACTTC
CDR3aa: CAVSPGHSSLQEQYF

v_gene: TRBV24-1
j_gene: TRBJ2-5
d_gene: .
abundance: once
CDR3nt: TGTGCCACCAGTGATATACTAGCAGAGACCCAGTACTTC
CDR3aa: CATSDILAETQYF

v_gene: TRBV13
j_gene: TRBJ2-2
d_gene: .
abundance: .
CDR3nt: TGTGCCAGCAGCTGGGCCGGGACAACGAACACCGGGGAGCTGTTTTTT
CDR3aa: CASSWAGTTNTGELFF

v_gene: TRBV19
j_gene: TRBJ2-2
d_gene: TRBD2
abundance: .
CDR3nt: TGTGCCAGTAGTAGACTAGCGGGAAACACCGGGGAGCTGTTTTTT
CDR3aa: CASSRLAGNTGELFF

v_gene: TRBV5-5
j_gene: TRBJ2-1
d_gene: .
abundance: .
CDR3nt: TGTGCCAGCAGCTTGGAACAGGGGGGGTTCTATTACAATGAGCAGTTCTTC
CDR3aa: CASSLEQGGFYYNEQFF

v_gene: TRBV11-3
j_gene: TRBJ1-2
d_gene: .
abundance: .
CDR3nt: TGTGCCAGCAGCCCATTCCCCGGGACTGACTATGGCTACACCTTC
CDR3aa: CASSPFPGTDYGYTF

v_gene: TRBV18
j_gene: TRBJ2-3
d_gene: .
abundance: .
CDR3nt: TGTGCCAGCTCACTAAGGAGGGGCACAGATACGCAGTATTTT
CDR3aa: CASSLRRGTDTQYF

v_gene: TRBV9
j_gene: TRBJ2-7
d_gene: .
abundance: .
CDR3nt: TGTGCCAGCAGCGTAGGTGGGAGTCGTACCTACGAGCAGTACTTC
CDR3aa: CASSVGGSRTYEQYF

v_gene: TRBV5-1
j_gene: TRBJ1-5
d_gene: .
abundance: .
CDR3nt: TGCGCCAGCAGCTTGGCCGGGCGGGCAGCCAATCAGCCCCAGCATTTT
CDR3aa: CASSLAGRAANQPQHF

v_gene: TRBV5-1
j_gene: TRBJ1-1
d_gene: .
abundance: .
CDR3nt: TGCGCCAGCAGCTTTACAGGGTGGAACACTGAAGCTTTCTTT
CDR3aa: CASSFTGWNTEAFF

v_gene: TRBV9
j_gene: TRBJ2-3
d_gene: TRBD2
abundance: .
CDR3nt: TGTGCCAGCAGCCACCAGCGGGAGTCGGACACAGATACGCAGTATTTT
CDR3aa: CASSHQRESDTDTQYF

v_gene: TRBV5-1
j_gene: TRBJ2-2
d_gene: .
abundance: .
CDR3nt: TGCGCCAGCAGCTTGGGTACAAACACCGGGGAGCTGTTTTTT
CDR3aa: CASSLGTNTGELFF

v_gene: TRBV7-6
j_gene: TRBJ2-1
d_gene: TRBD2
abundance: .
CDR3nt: TGTGCCAGCAGCCCGAGACTAGCGGGTAAGTACAATGAGCAGTTCTTC
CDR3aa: CASSPRLAGKYNEQFF

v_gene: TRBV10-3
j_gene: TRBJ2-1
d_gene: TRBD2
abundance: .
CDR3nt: TGTGCCATCAGTGAAACAAGCGGGGCTTACAATGAGCAGTTCTTC
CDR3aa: CAISETSGAYNEQFF

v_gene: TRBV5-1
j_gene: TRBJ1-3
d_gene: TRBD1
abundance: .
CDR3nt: TGCGCCAGCAGCTTGGACAGGGGTCCCGGAAACACCATATATTTT
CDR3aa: CASSLDRGPGNTIYF

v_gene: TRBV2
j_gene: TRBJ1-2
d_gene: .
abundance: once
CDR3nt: TGTGCCAGCAGTGTCCAGGGCTATGGCTACACCTTC
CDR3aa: CASSVQGYGYTF

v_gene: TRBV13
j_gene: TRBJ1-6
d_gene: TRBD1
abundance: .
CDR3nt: TGTGCCAGCAGCAAGGACAGGGAGGGATCACCCCTCCACTTT
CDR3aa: CASSKDREGSPLHF

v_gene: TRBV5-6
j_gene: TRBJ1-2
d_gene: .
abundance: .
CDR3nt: TGTGCCAGCAGCTCAAACAGGGCTTATGGCTACACCTTC
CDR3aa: CASSSNRAYGYTF

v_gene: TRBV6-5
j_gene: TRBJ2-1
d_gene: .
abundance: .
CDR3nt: TGTGCCAGCTTAGGACAGAATGAGCAGTTCTTC
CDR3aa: CASLGQNEQFF

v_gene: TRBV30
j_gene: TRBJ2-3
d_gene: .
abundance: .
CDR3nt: TGTGCCTGGAATCAAGGGGGCACAGATACGCAGTATTTT
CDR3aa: CAWNQGGTDTQYF

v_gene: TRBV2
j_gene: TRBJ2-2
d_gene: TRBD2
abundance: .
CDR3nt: TGTGCCAGCAGTAGACTAGCCCCCGCGAACACCGGGGAGCTGTTTTTT
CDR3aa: CASSRLAPANTGELFF

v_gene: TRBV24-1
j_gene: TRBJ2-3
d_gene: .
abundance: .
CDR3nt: TGTGCCAAACGACAGGGCACAGATACGCAGTATTTT
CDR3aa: CAKRQGTDTQYF

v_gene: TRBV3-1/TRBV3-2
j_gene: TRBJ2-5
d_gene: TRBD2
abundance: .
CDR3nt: TGTGCCAGCAGTCCTAGCGGGAGCCAAGAGACCCAGTACTTC
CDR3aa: CASSPSGSQETQYF

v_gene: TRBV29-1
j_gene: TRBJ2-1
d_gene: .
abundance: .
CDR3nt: TGCAGCGTTGAAGCTAGCTTCAATGAGCAGTTCTTC
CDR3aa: CSVEASFNEQFF

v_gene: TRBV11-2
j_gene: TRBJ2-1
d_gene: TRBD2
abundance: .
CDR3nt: TGTGCCAGCAGCTTAGAAGGGTTCCCCGGGAGGGCAACGAGTGAGCAGTTCTTC
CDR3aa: CASSLEGFPGRATSEQFF

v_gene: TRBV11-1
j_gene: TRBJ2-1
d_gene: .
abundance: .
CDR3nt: TGTGCCAGCAGGCAGGTGACAGGCCCCTACAATGAGCAGTTCTTC
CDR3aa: CASRQVTGPYNEQFF

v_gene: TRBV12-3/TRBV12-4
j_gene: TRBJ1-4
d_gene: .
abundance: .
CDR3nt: TGTGCCAGCAGCCGCCAGGGAAGCGAAAAACTGTTTTTT
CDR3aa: CASSRQGSEKLFF

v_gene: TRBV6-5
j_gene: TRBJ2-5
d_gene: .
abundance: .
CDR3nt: TGTGCCAGCAGTTACTCGAGCTCGGGTGGGGAGACCCAGTACTTC
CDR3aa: CASSYSSSGGETQYF

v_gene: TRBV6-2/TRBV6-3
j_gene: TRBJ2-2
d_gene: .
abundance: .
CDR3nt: TGTGCCAGCAGTTACAAAGGCGCAGGTAGTAACACCGGGGAGCTGTTTTTT
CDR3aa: CASSYKGAGSNTGELFF

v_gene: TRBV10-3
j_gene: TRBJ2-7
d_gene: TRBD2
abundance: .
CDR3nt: TGTGCCATCGGCGGGAGGGCCCCCTACGAGCAGTACTTC
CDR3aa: CAIGGRAPYEQYF

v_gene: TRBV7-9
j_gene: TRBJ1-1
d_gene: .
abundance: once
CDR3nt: TGTGCCAGCAGCCAGGCAGGGGACGTTGAAGCTTTCTTT
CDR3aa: CASSQAGDVEAFF

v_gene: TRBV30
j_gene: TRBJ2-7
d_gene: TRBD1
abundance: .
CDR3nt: TGTGCCTGGACTGAACCGGGACAGGGATACGAGCAGTACTTC
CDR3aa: CAWTEPGQGYEQYF